The present TCR beta chain was sequenced within a study of CD8 T cells in ankylosing spondylitis. After removal of 4 bases from V and 6 bases from J, the junction contained 5 bases not matched to a gene. The germline gives CDR1 MGHRA, CDR2 YSYEKL. The CDR3 is 13 residues long. Whole-study findings and limits: Disease-linked clones were CD8+ and relatively rare in peripheral blood.

In its sample, this clonotype was seen many times. Its antigen is currently unknown. TCRdb called the 5' RACE reads again in MiXCR, with one record for every CDR3 protein. The data contain over 150,000 distinct CDR3 sequences, about 20% of them singletons. The chain links TRBV4-1 to TRBJ1-2, with 7 nucleotides matching TRBD1. Sequenced sample: blood, either unsorted or a sorted T cell fraction (not recorded which). This receptor was obtained from a male donor between 5 and 35 years old with ankylosing spondylitis or in good health (not recorded which). The CDR3 sequence is CASSRDRPDGYTF. CDR3 DNA sequence: TGCGCCAGCAGCCGGGACAGACCCGATGGCTACACCTTC.